The clone carrying this T cell receptor beta chain has a count of ten or more. Its antigen is as yet unknown. This sample stems from a study of T cells after posttransplantation cyclophosphamide. Study observations and caveats: Later post-transplant blood repertoires were often dominated by donor CD8+ memory clones.

CDR3 length: 15 residues. The V segment lost 1 base and the J segment 4 bases; nucleotides outside the gene matches: 5. Germline loops: CDR1 SEHNR, CDR2 FQNEAQ (reference sequence). Libraries were prepared by immunoSEQ multiplex PCR; TCRdb keeps only in-frame clonotypes and omits some of them. The sample has approximately 25,000 clones, none seen only once. The material sequenced was PBMCs. The chain couples TRBV7-9 to TRBJ2-7; 9 nucleotides align to TRBD1. The source is a woman in her 50s in good health, CMV-negative, and a related stem cell transplant donor. The CDR3 DNA follows: TGTGCCAGCAGCTTAGGGACAGGGGTCTTTTACGAGCAGTACTTC. Protein product: CASSLGTGVFYEQYF.